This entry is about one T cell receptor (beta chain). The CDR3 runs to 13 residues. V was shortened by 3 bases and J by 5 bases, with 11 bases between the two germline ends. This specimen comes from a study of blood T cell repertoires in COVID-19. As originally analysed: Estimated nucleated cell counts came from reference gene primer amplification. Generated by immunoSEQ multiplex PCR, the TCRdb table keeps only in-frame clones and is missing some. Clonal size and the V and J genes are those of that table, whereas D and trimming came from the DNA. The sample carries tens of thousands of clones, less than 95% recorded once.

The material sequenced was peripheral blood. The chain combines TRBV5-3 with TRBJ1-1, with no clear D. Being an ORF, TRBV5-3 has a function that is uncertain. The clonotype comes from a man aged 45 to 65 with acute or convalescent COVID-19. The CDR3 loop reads CARSWEGGTEAFF. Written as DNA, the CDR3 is TGTGCCAGAAGCTGGGAGGGTGGGACTGAAGCTTTCTTT.